Below, 5 T cell receptor beta chains from the same sample are listed, as sequenced in a study of cytomegalovirus exposure and HLA in healthy donors. It was with 60 Vbeta and 13 Jbeta primers that the PCR ran. Assay: immunoSEQ multiplex PCR; the TCRdb copy retains only in-frame clones and omits some. This table has about 180,000 clones, roughly four fifths appearing once. The specimen was PBMCs. The receptors were sampled from a man aged 18 to 35 in good health and CMV-seronegative.

The J gene is TRBJ1-1, the V gene TRBV11-2; D perhaps matches TRBD1 (5 bases). V lost 5 bases and J lost 5, with 15 bases in between. CDR3 length: 14 residues. CDR1 SGHAT and CDR2 FQNNGV come from the germline V gene. CDR3 DNA: TGTGCCAGCAGCCCAGTGGCAGGGCCAACTGAAGCTTTCTTT. This encodes CASSPVAGPTEAFF. The full variable domain, completed using reference TRBV11-2 and TRBJ1-1, is EAGVAQSPRYKIIEKRQSVAFWCNPISGHATLYWYQQILGQGPKLLIQFQNNGVVDDSQLPKDRFSAERLKGVDSTLKIQPAKLEDSAVYLCASSPVAGPTEAFFGQGTRLTVV.

V usage is TRBV19 and J usage is TRBJ1-2; D unclear. CDR3 length: 14 residues. Germline assignment: CDR1 LNHDA and CDR2 SQIVND (reference sequence). Trimming shortened V by 3 bases and J by 0 bases, and 8 bases separated the two germline ends. CDR3 sequence reads: CASSITDPNYGYTF. CDR3 bases: TGTGCCAGTAGTATTACAGACCCTAACTATGGCTACACCTTC.

This clone was found a few times. The V gene is TRBV5-1, the J gene TRBJ2-3, with D maybe TRBD1 (6 bases). With 0 bases removed from V and 2 bases from J, the gap between germline ends came to 7 bases. Germline V lookup: CDR1 SGHRS, CDR2 YFSETQ. This CDR3 has 14 amino acids. CDR3 in amino acids: CASSLGGPTDTQYF. CDR3 in DNA: TGCGCCAGCAGCTTGGGGGGGCCCACAGATACGCAGTATTTT.

The chain employs TRBV5-6 and TRBJ1-4; a weak D match, TRBD1 (5 bases). This CDR3 has 14 residues. Between the trimmed V and J ends, which lost 0 bases and 4 bases, there was a span of 7 bases. Per the germline V gene, CDR1 is SGHDT and CDR2 is YYEEEE. The CDR3 DNA sequence: TGTGCCAGCAGCTTGGGGGGCATTAATGAAAAACTGTTTTTT. Residues: CASSLGGINEKLFF.

This clone was observed once. In nucleotides, the CDR3 is TGTGCCAGCAGCTTAGGCGGGACAGGGGTTGGAAACACCATATATTTT. Amino acids: CASSLGGTGVGNTIYF. The J gene is TRBJ1-3, the V gene TRBV7-9, with 10 nucleotides matching TRBD1. Germline lookup yields CDR1 SEHNR and CDR2 FQNEAQ (reference sequence). The CDR3 is 16 amino acids. V was clipped by 1 base and J by 3 bases; unmatched bases: 3.